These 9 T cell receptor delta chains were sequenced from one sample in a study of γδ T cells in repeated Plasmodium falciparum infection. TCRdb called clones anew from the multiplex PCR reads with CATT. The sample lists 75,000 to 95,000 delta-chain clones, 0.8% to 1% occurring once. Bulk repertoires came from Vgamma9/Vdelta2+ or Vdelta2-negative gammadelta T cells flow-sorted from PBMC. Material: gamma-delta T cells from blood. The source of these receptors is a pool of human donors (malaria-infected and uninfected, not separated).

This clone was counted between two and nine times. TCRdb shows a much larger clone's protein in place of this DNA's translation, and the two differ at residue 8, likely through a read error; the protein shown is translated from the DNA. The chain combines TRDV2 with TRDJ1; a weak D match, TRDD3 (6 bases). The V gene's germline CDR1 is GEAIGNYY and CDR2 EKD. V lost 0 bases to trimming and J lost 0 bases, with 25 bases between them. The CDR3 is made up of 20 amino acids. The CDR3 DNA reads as TGTGCCTGTGACACCGTGTCGCATCGGGGGACAGTTCAGAACACCGATAAACTCATCTTT. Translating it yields CACDTVSHRGTVQNTDKLIF.

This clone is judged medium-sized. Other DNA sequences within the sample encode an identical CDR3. CDR3 sequence: CALVLVLGDTDKLIF. CDR3 coding DNA: TGTGCTCTCGTACTTGTGCTGGGGGACACCGATAAACTCATCTTT. V gene TRDV1 combines with J gene TRDJ1; 7 bases agree with TRDD3. Germline CDR1 TSWWSYY, CDR2 QGS. V dropped 9 bases and J dropped 0; count of bases not matched to a gene: 10. The CDR3 length is 15 residues.

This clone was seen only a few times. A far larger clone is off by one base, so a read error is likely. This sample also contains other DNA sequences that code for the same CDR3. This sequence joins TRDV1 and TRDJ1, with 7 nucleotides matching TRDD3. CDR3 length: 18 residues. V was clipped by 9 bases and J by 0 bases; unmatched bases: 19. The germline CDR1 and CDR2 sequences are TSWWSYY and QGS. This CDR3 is CALTQEGRLGPYTDKLIF. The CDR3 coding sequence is TGTGCTCTGACGCAAGAGGGAAGACTGGGGCCGTACACCGATAAACTCATCTTT.

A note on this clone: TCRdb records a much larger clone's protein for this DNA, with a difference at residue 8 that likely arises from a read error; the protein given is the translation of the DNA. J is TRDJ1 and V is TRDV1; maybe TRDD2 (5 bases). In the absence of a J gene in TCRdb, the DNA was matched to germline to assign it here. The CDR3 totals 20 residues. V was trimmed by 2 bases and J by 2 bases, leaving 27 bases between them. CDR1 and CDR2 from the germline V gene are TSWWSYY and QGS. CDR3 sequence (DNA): TGTGCTCTTGGGGAAGGACCCGACCTATCCTATGGAACGGGTACCGATAAACTCATCTTT. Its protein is CALGEGPDLSYGTGTDKLIF.

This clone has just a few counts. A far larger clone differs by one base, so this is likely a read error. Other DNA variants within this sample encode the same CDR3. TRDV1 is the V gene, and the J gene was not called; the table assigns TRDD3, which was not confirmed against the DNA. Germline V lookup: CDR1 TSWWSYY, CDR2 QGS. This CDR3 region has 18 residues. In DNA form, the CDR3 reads TGTGCTCTTGGGACCCCTGGGGGATACGCATTTCACACCGATAAACTTATCTTT. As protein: CALGTPGGYAFHTDKLIF.

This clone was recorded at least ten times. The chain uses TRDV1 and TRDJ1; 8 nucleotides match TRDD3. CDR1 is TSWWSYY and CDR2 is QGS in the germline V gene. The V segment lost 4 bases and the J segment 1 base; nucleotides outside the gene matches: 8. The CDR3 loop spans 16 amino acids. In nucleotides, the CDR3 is TGTGCTCTTGGGGGCGTAAAGGGGGATATCACCGATAAACTCATCTTT. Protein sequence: CALGGVKGDITDKLIF.

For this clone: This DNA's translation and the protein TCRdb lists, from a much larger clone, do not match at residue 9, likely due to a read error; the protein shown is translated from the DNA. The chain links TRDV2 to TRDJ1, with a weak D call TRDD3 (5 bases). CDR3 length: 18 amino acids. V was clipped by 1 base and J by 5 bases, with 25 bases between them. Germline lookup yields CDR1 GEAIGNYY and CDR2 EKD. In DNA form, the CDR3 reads TGTGCCTGTGACACGGTAGGAGGTGCGCAAGGATATCCGGATAAACTCATCTTT. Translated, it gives CACDTVGGAQGYPDKLIF.

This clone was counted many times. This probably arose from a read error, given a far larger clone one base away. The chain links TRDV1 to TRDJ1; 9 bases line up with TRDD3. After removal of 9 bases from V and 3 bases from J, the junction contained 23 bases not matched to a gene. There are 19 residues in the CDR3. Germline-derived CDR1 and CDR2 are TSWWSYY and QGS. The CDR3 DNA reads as TGTGCTCTGAACTCACTGCGGGGGGGGATACCCTCGTACGCCGATAAACTCATCTTT. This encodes CALNSLRGGIPSYADKLIF.

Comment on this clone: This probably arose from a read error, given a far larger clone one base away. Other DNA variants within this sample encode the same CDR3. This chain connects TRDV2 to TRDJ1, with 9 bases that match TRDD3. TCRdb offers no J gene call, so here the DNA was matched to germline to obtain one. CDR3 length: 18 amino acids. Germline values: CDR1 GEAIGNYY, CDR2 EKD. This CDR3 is CACDPRIDWGTNTDKLIF. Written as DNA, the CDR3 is TGTGCCTGTGACCCCCGAATCGACTGGGGGACTAACACCGACAAACTCATCTTT.